Below are 24 T cell receptor beta chains sequenced from a single sample in a study of a mutant IDH1 vaccine in newly diagnosed glioma. Assay used: immunoSEQ multiplex PCR; TCRdb lists only in-frame clones, some missing. The sample holds about 54,000 clones, 80% to 90% seen once. The time point: week 35, safety follow-up. Every vaccine dose comprised 300 ug of mutant IDH1 20-mer peptide plus topical imiquimod. These TCRs' antigens remain unknown. The sample here was PBMCs, taken from a glioma patient whose treatment included an IDH1 peptide vaccine. Every receptor here comes from a woman in her late teens or twenties with glioma.

The rearrangement uses TRBV14 and TRBJ2-3; D could derive from TRBD1 or TRBD2 (5 bases each). CDR3 size: 16 residues. Looked up from germline, CDR1 is SGHDN and CDR2 is FVKESK. V lost 4 bases to trimming and J lost 2 bases, with 16 bases between them. The CDR3 nucleotides are TGTGCCAGCAGCCCCCTCGGGGCTAGCTTCACAGATACGCAGTATTTT. It codes for CASSPLGASFTDTQYF.

The chain combines TRBV2 with TRBJ2-1, with D perhaps being TRBD1 or TRBD2 (5 bases each). Germline CDR1 and CDR2: SNHLY and FYNNEI. The CDR3 runs 15 residues. V was pared by 6 bases and J by 6 bases, with 18 bases between. Here the CDR3 DNA reads TGTGCCAGCAGGGGCAGCTTCGGGGCCTTCAATGAGCAGTTCTTC. As protein: CASRGSFGAFNEQFF. The full variable domain, its missing parts supplied by reference TRBV2 and TRBJ2-1, is EPEVTQTPSHQVTQMGQEVILRCVPISNHLYFYWYRQILGQKVEFLVSFYNNEISEKSEIFDDQFSVERPDGSNFTLKIRSTKLEDSAMYFCASRGSFGAFNEQFFGPGTRLTVL.

The chain uses TRBV7-3 and TRBJ2-5; 8 bases agree with TRBD1. This CDR3 is built from 13 residues. J gave up 9 bases and V 2 bases, and 5 bases lay outside the gene matches. Per germline, CDR1 SGHTA and CDR2 FQGTGA. The CDR3, as DNA: TGTGCCAGCAGCTTACTCGCGGGACAGGCCCAGTACTTC. Amino acid sequence: CASSLLAGQAQYF.

This chain joins TRBV7-6 and TRBJ1-5; TRBD1 might be the D (5 bases). Deletions cut 4 bases from V and 4 bases from J, with 8 bases between. CDR1 is SGHVS, CDR2 FNYEAQ, per germline. The CDR3 is 13 amino acids. The CDR3 is CASSSGTNQPQHF. In DNA form, the CDR3 reads TGTGCCAGCAGCTCCGGGACGAATCAGCCCCAGCATTTT.

In regard to this clone: At one of its ends the junction is not consistent with the germline gene, which may arise from a read error. This sequence joins TRBV4-2 and TRBJ1-2; D is perhaps TRBD1 (5 bases). This CDR3 region has 13 residues. The germline gives CDR1 LGHNA, CDR2 YNFKEQ. The CDR3 nucleotides are TGTGCCAGCGGACGGGACGGCGGCTTGGGCTACATCTTC. Encoded protein: CASGRDGGLGYIF.

The rearrangement links TRBV7-8 to TRBJ2-7, with TRBD1 matching over 7 bases. Unmatched junction bases numbered 6, after V lost 5 bases and J lost 2 bases. This CDR3 is 14 amino acids long. Germline assignment: CDR1 SGHVS and CDR2 FQNEAQ. The CDR3 protein is CASSPDRAPYEQYF. The CDR3 nucleotides are TGTGCCAGCAGCCCAGACAGGGCCCCCTACGAGCAGTACTTC.

The chain couples TRBV11-1 to TRBJ1-3, with D unresolved. The CDR3 has 15 amino acids. Per the germline V gene, CDR1 is SGHAT and CDR2 is FQDESV (reference sequence). V was pared by 6 bases and J by 0 bases, with 12 bases between. The CDR3, as DNA: TGTGCCAGCAGGGCCAAGGTCTCCTCTGGAAACACCATATATTTT. It specifies CASRAKVSSGNTIYF.

This clone was found a few times. The CDR3 spells CASSIWTGVYGGYTF. CDR3 coding DNA: TGTGCCAGTAGTATATGGACAGGGGTCTATGGAGGCTACACCTTC. V is TRBV19 and J is TRBJ1-2, with 9 bases lining up with TRBD1. Germline V gene data show CDR1 as LNHDA and CDR2 as SQIVND (reference sequence). This CDR3 has 15 residues. The V segment lost 2 bases and the J segment 8 bases; nucleotides outside the gene matches: 9.

CDR3: CATSRDRGPGNTIYF. CDR3 nucleotides: TGTGCCACCAGCAGAGATCGGGGTCCCGGAAACACCATATATTTT. This chain joins TRBV15 and TRBJ1-3; unclear D gene. The germline V gene has CDR1 LNHNV and CDR2 YYDKDF (reference sequence). The CDR3 covers 15 residues. V was cut by 0 bases and J by 4 bases, with 10 bases left in between.

This sequence joins TRBV30 and TRBJ2-6; D remains unclear. The CDR3 is 13 residues long. CDR1 and CDR2 (germline): GTSNPN, SVGIG (reference sequence). V lost 3 bases and J lost 3, with 6 bases in between. The CDR3 loop is CAWRARGANVLTF. CDR3 DNA: TGTGCCTGGAGGGCACGTGGGGCCAACGTCCTGACTTTC.

The V gene is TRBV28, the J gene TRBJ1-5, with 8 bases lining up with TRBD1. There are 16 residues in the CDR3. Per the germline V gene, CDR1 is MDHEN and CDR2 is SYDVKM. Trimming at V came to 6 bases and at J to 1 base, leaving 8 bases not matched to a gene. The chain's CDR3 is CASSRGTGASNQPQHF. The CDR3 DNA is TGTGCCAGCAGCCGAGGGACAGGTGCGAGCAATCAGCCCCAGCATTTT. Combining the CDR3 with reference TRBV28 and TRBJ1-5 gives the whole variable domain DVKVTQSSRYLVKRTGEKVFLECVQDMDHENMFWYRQDPGLGLRLIYFSYDVKMKEKGDIPEGYSVSREKKERFSLILESASTNQTSMYLCASSRGTGASNQPQHFGDGTRLSIL.

This clone was seen only a few times. The chain has TRBV30 and TRBJ1-2, with unresolved D. Looked up from germline, CDR1 is GTSNPN and CDR2 is SVGIG (reference sequence). The CDR3 is made up of 13 amino acids. Deletions cut 4 bases from V and 3 bases from J, with 12 bases between. The CDR3 nucleotides are TGTGCCTGGAATCCGGGAGGAGACTATGGCTACACCTTC. Its translation is CAWNPGGDYGYTF.

V gene TRBV6-5 combines with J gene TRBJ2-1; 9 bases map to TRBD1. V was pared by 2 bases and J by 6 bases, with 5 bases of the junction left unmatched. Germline loops: CDR1 MNHEY, CDR2 SVGAGI. This CDR3 spans 15 amino acids. Here the CDR3 reads CASSYGTGIVNEQFF. The CDR3 nucleotides read TGTGCCAGCAGTTACGGGACAGGGATAGTCAATGAGCAGTTCTTC.

The chain joins TRBV6-6 to TRBJ1-1; TRBD1 matches 8 bases. The CDR3 totals 13 residues. Germline V CDR1 and CDR2: MNHNY, SVGAGI (reference sequence). The J segment lost 12 bases and the V segment lost 2 bases, leaving 8 bases of the junction unmatched. The CDR3 DNA reads as TGTGCCAGCAGTTACCCCCGGGACAGGTTAACTTTCTTT. Translated: CASSYPRDRLTFF.

The genes are TRBV6-5 and TRBJ1-2; D is unresolved. The ends were cut back, 5 bases at V and 5 bases at J, with 15 bases in the middle. Looked up from germline, CDR1 is MNHEY and CDR2 is SVGAGI. This CDR3 region has 14 residues. The CDR3 spells CASSSRLDWYGYTF. The CDR3 DNA is TGTGCCAGCAGTAGCCGCCTAGATTGGTATGGCTACACCTTC.

The J gene is TRBJ1-1, the V gene TRBV11-3; perhaps TRBD1 as D (6 bases). Per germline, CDR1 SGHNT and CDR2 YENEEA. CDR3 length: 16 amino acids. V lost 4 bases to trimming and J lost 6 bases, with 21 bases between them. The CDR3 reads CASSSTAGVPSAEAFF. CDR3 sequence (DNA): TGTGCCAGCAGCTCAACGGCAGGGGTGCCAAGTGCTGAAGCTTTCTTT.

The chain recombines TRBV6-5 with TRBJ2-7; 7 bases line up with TRBD1. V trimming: 5 bases; J trimming: 5 bases; junction bases outside the gene matches: 9. The CDR3 is 14 amino acids. Germline loops: CDR1 MNHEY, CDR2 SVGAGI. This CDR3 reads CASSNTGAHHEQYF. The DNA of the CDR3 is TGTGCCAGCAGTAACACAGGGGCCCACCACGAGCAGTACTTC.

The V and J genes are TRBV5-1 and TRBJ2-5, with D uncertain. Germline lookup yields CDR1 SGHRS and CDR2 YFSETQ. The CDR3 sequence is 15 residues long. With 1 base removed from V and 7 bases from J, the gap between germline ends came to 17 bases. For the CDR3, the DNA is TGCGCCAGCAGCTTGAGCACCGGGCCTCCAGGGACCCAGTACTTC. This gives the protein CASSLSTGPPGTQYF.

In this sample, this clone turned up once. The chain recombines TRBV6-5 with TRBJ2-2, with 9 nucleotides matching TRBD1. V dropped 6 bases and J dropped 5; count of bases not matched to a gene: 4. The CDR3 spans 14 residues. Per germline, CDR1 MNHEY and CDR2 SVGAGI. This chain's CDR3 is CASSPGQGTGELFF. As DNA, the CDR3 is TGTGCCAGCAGCCCGGGACAGGGTACCGGGGAGCTGTTTTTT.

The chain joins TRBV5-1 to TRBJ1-1; a possible D gene is TRBD1 (5 bases). The V and J ends lost 0 bases and 5 bases respectively, with 11 bases between them. This CDR3 has 14 amino acids. Germline values: CDR1 SGHRS, CDR2 YFSETQ. Here the CDR3 reads CASSLARAGTEAFF. The DNA for the CDR3 is TGCGCCAGCAGCTTGGCCAGGGCGGGGACTGAAGCTTTCTTT.

CDR3 amino acids: CASSLQVYNEQFF. DNA of the CDR3: TGTGCCAGCAGCTTACAAGTCTACAATGAGCAGTTCTTC. The gene calls are TRBV7-2 and TRBJ2-1; D gene unclear. V was trimmed by 2 bases and J by 3 bases, leaving 5 bases between them. Germline values: CDR1 SGHTA, CDR2 FQGNSA. CDR3 size: 13 residues.

The V call is TRBV7-9, the J call TRBJ1-4; a weak D match, TRBD1 (5 bases). The germline V and J ends were trimmed by 6 bases and 6 bases, with 17 bases remaining between them. The V gene's germline CDR1 is SEHNR and CDR2 FQNEAQ (reference sequence). This CDR3 region has 15 residues. The CDR3 region has the DNA TGTGCCAGCAGTCTGGGGGGGAAGTCCGATGAAAAACTGTTTTTT. It specifies CASSLGGKSDEKLFF. The variable domain in full, with the rest retrieved from reference TRBV7-9 and TRBJ1-4, is DTGVSQNPRHKITKRGQNVTFRCDPISEHNRLYWYRQTLGQGPEFLTYFQNEAQLEKSRLLSDRFSAERPKGSFSTLEIQRTEQGDSAMYLCASSLGGKSDEKLFFGSGTQLSVL.

Remarks on this clone: Other DNA sequences from this sample encode an identical CDR3 as well. The chain couples TRBV11-2 to TRBJ2-7, with a weak D call TRBD1 (5 bases). Trimming cost V 7 bases and J 0 bases, with 7 bases left between them. CDR1 and CDR2 from the germline V gene are SGHAT and FQNNGV. This CDR3 comprises 12 residues. CDR3 DNA: TGTGCCAGCAAAAGGGGCTCCTACGAGCAGTACTTC. Protein sequence: CASKRGSYEQYF.

The chain joins TRBV7-2 to TRBJ1-1; 8 bases are a match to TRBD1. CDR1 SGHTA and CDR2 FQGNSA come from the germline V gene. CDR3 length: 13 amino acids. Germline trimming cut 4 bases from V and 4 bases from J; bases unmatched to any gene: 2. The CDR3 sequence: CASSWTGFTEAFF. In nucleotides, the CDR3 is TGTGCCAGCAGCTGGACAGGGTTCACTGAAGCTTTCTTT.